This is a list of T cell receptor beta chains from one sample in a study of graft-versus-host responses after intestinal transplantation. Sequenced by immunoSEQ multiplex PCR; TCRdb stores in-frame clones only, minus some. The data hold roughly 23,000 clones, with roughly 90% observed a single time. Specimen: PBMCs, collected around 40 days after intestinal transplant. Every receptor here comes from a human patient who received an intestinal transplant, so some T cells may come from the graft donor. Both conserved end residues are trimmed from each CDR3. Each record gives: D gene, V gene, CDR3 protein. A D gene is named only where the DNA matches it firmly.

>.|TRBV7-3
ASSLTSKRYNEQF
>.|TRBV5-1
ASSLVVFGASTDTQY
>.|TRBV2
ASSESTHTSYEQY
>.|TRBV28
ASSLWGAGGELF
>TRBD2|TRBV7-7
ASSREGTYEQY
>TRBD1|TRBV7-9
ASSRTGGKLF
>TRBD2|TRBV30
AWTSGGVLGEQY
>TRBD1|TRBV9
ASSVGDSTYEQY
>.|TRBV14
ASRPKGTFTETQY
>.|TRBV5-4
ASSLRREGGRLEAF
>.|TRBV28
ASSPGNYEQY
>.|TRBV14
ASSLRTYTGELF
>TRBD2|TRBV28
ASSLFAGAYNEQF
>TRBD2|TRBV2
ASSGLAGWAKNIQY
>.|TRBV4-1
ASSKRGDYGYT
>TRBD1|TRBV10-3
AIRRTGLFETQY
>TRBD2|TRBV27
ASSLTSGNTDTQY
>.|TRBV6-5
ASSYTNQPQH
>TRBD2|TRBV19
ASSTGTSGRCRDSYEQY
>.|TRBV4-3
ASSQGEGWNQPQH
>.|TRBV7-9
ASSVVGQGGNGYT
>.|TRBV19
ASSTQRTVLSYGYT
>TRBD2|TRBV9
ASSVVPERLAGQF
>.|TRBV25-1
ASSKSFDSRDPYEQY
>.|TRBV4-1
ASRADNYGYT
>TRBD1|TRBV4-1
ASSQERGQGSLYSRGYT
>.|TRBV7-9
ASSSTGGEKLF
>TRBD2|TRBV7-2
ASSTLSGSSYEQY
>.|TRBV27
ASRGGVNDYGYT
>TRBD1|TRBV4-1
ASSHGTQGATDTQY
>TRBD2|TRBV5-6
ASSLEGLAGSNEQF
>TRBD1|TRBV6-6
ASSPTGGNQPQH
>.|TRBV10-3
AIKSKSSGNTIY
>TRBD2|TRBV6-1
ASRTGTSVSYEQY
>.|TRBV4-1
ASTTAQGRNTIY
>TRBD2|TRBV7-3
ASSLAGGIDTQY
>.|TRBV4-1
ASSQALAGVSYEQY
>TRBD2|TRBV6-4
ASSTQPGGNEQF
>.|TRBV21-1
ASSSYRSTNEKLF
>.|TRBV5-1
ASSLGDLRGWNTEAF
>.|TRBV7-2
ASSLDAGVNNSPLH
>.|TRBV30
AGGTALSTDTQY
>.|TRBV21-1
ASRTRRLAGAKDTQY
>.|TRBV19
ASSNAVDEQY
>TRBD1|TRBV6-7
ASTDLDRDQETQY
>.|TRBV28
ASRLYWGIRQPQH
>.|TRBV28
ASSFTVSDTQY
>TRBD2|TRBV5-1
ASRSGLAGGPLSYEQY
>.|TRBV9
ASSRSGTQETQY
>.|TRBV6-5
ASSYSSDSYNEQF
>.|TRBV14
ASSQDLRGLSNTGELF
>.|TRBV28
ASSFLRGSYNEQF
>.|TRBV10-3
AVDGGRYNEQF
>.|TRBV13
ASSLRLDLDTDTQY
>.|TRBV4-3
ASSQDVRAGNEQF